This TCR beta chain was recorded in a study of T cell repertoires in aging, cancer and after chemotherapy. TRB rearrangements spanning V, D and J were amplified using mixed TRB-A/B primers. TCRdb passed the multiplex PCR reads through MiXCR, listing each CDR3 protein once. The sample shows roughly 1,100 distinct CDR3 sequences, roughly 15% of them seen only once. The template was genomic DNA from peripheral blood, not RNA. The CDR3 runs to 15 residues. Germline V CDR1 and CDR2: KGHSH, LQKENI. J was trimmed by 7 bases and V by 0 bases; bases with no gene match: 2. This clonotype was seen a few times. The V gene is TRBV18, the J gene TRBJ1-4, with 10 bases aligning to TRBD1. The clonotype comes from a human donor with a solid tumor. Sequencing was carried out using blood. In DNA form, the CDR3 reads TGTGCCAGCTCACCACCGGGACAGGGGAGTGAAAAACTGTTTTTT. Encoded protein: CASSPPGQGSEKLFF. The complete variable domain, with remaining parts taken from reference TRBV18 and TRBJ1-4, reads NAGVMQNPRHLVRRRGQEARLRCSPMKGHSHVYWYRQLPEEGLKFMVYLQKENIIDESGMPKERFSAEFPKEGPSILRIQQVVRGDSAAYFCASSPPGQGSEKLFFGSGTQLSVL.